The TCR beta chain described here comes from a study of Ad26.COV2.S vaccination and SARS-CoV-2 variants (dated by TCRdb to about 2021). Concerning the study at large: Donors in the vaccine arm were drawn from COV1001, a phase I-IIa trial of Ad26.COV2.S in healthy adults that was multicentre, randomized, double-blind and placebo-controlled. Sequencing of the TCRbeta repertoire served to evaluate the specificity and breadth of SARS-CoV-2-reactive T cell receptors following Ad26.COV2.S vaccination. A total of approximately 30 samples were included in the TCR-sequenced set, comprising about 20 Ad26.COV2.S vaccine recipients, 5 placebo recipients and 8 SARS-CoV-2 convalescent individuals. Investigators did not know the trial group allocation while performing experiments and assessing outcomes. Trial participants were randomized into five groups of five, in which low-dose or high-dose Ad26.COV2.S was given once or twice, or placebo was given on both occasions. Ad26.COV2.S was administered intramuscularly at a dose of 5x10^10 or 1x10^11 viral particles, either as one shot or as two shots given 56 days apart. Study-level results and caveats: Higher spike-specific TCR breadth was observed in Ad26.COV2.S recipients than in placebo recipients (P = 0.0014). Comparable non-spike TCR breadth was observed between vaccine and placebo recipients, consistent with only spike being contained in the vaccine. The authors noted that total T cell responses may have been underestimated by the TCR breadth and depth analyses. Substantial breadth of spike-specific CD8+ and CD4+ T cell responses was reported after vaccination. The study lacked the statistical power to compare responses across vaccine doses or regimens.

Of note for this clone: What this receptor recognizes is not known. It has no much larger one-base neighbor in the sample; base qualities were not kept.

TCRbeta CDR3 regions were sequenced with the immunoSEQ Assay. After extraction, genomic DNA underwent amplification by bias-controlled multiplex PCR, followed by high-throughput sequencing. Per the original workflow: To quantify the absolute abundance of every unique TCRbeta CDR3 region, sequences were collapsed and filtered. T cell fraction was estimated by normalizing TCRbeta template counts to usable DNA, which was measured by amplifying reference genes present in all nucleated cells. Repertoire TCRs were annotated as SARS-CoV-2-specific by exact matching of V gene, CDR3 amino acid sequence and J gene to a known reactive TCR set. The reference SARS-CoV-2 TCR set was obtained from MIRA and was filtered for enrichment in COVID-19-positive ImmuneCODE repertoires, whereby public or cross-reactive TCRs were removed. Using the MIRA antigens, annotated TCRs were further analysed by specific ORF or by position within an ORF. Breadth was defined as annotated unique rearrangements over total unique productive rearrangements; depth was the summed frequency of those rearrangements. Two-sided Wilcoxon rank-sum tests were applied when comparing TCR breadth between groups. TCRdb carries this immuneACCESS record with in-frame sequences only. Its versions omit some clonotypes, under half of them owing to an unresolved V gene in the studies checked, with the rest unexplained. That table gives V, J and clone size, and the DNA gave D and trimming. Across this sample there are 430,000 or so clones, with roughly 89% seen only once. The top ten hold approximately 2.5% of the sample.

Sample treatment or condition, as interpreted from the label and publication: 15 to 20 received Ad26.COV2.S at low or high dose, single or two shots; 5 received placebo; per-sample allocation not given. Repertoires of vaccine and placebo recipients were sequenced from samples collected on day 63 after the first injection. In Cohort 1b, about 25 adults aged 18-55 years were enrolled at a single site in Boston, USA, between 29 July and 7 August 2020. Ad26.COV2.S was a replication-incompetent adenovirus type 26 vector that expressed a prefusion-stabilized SARS-CoV-2 spike protein derived from the original Wuhan strain. Relative to germline, V is 3 bases shorter and J is 5 bases shorter, with 11 bases between their ends. From a lookup of the germline V gene, CDR1 and CDR2 are MDHEN and SYDVKM. The CDR3 runs 13 residues from the cysteine to the phenylalanine. The kept DNA is CDR3 alone, 39 bases in frame from the first base.

The chain employs TRBV28 and TRBJ2-7; perhaps TRBD1 is the D gene, with 5 bases matching. Sequenced material: peripheral blood, taken in a trial of Ad26.COV2.S vaccine versus placebo. The clonotype originates from a person between 18 and 60 years old who received the Ad26.COV2.S COVID-19 vaccine or a placebo. The CDR3: CASSFDEGDEQYF. The DNA is TGTGCCAGCAGTTTTGATGAAGGGGACGAGCAGTACTTC. This CDR3, with the reference TRBV28 and TRBJ2-7 proteins standing in past its ends, gives the full variable domain DVKVTQSSRYLVKRTGEKVFLECVQDMDHENMFWYRQDPGLGLRLIYFSYDVKMKEKGDIPEGYSVSREKKERFSLILESASTNQTSMYLCASSFDEGDEQYFGPGTRLTVT.